These 6 T cell receptor beta chains were all obtained from the same sample, sequenced in a study of T cell responses to AZD1222 COVID-19 vaccine. TCRdb's table, derived via immunoSEQ multiplex PCR, lists solely in-frame clones and lacks some. The profile shows 89,000 or so clones, 86% of them singletons. The specimen was peripheral blood, collected on day 0 of AZD1222 vaccination. These receptors came from an adult in good health.

Points on this clone: At one end the junction does not follow the germline gene, possibly because of a read error. The chain couples TRBV28 to TRBJ2-7; 8 nucleotides match TRBD1. Germline loops: CDR1 MDHEN, CDR2 SYDVKM. This CDR3 contains 10 residues. This CDR3 reads CASSRQGTEF. The CDR3 DNA sequence: TGTGCCAGCAGCAGACAGGGGACGGAGTTC.

Written as DNA, the CDR3 is TGTGCCAGCAGTTCCAGGAGAAACACCATATATTTT. It is translated as CASSSRRNTIYF. The rearrangement uses TRBV28 and TRBJ1-3; D remains unclear. CDR1 and CDR2 (germline): MDHEN, SYDVKM. V lost 4 bases and J 5 bases, leaving 6 bases between the germline ends. The CDR3 sequence is 12 residues long.

This chain joins TRBV9 and TRBJ1-2; TRBD1 agrees at 8 bases. This CDR3 is 16 amino acids long. Looked up from germline, CDR1 is SGDLS and CDR2 is YYNGEE. The V segment lost 4 bases and the J segment 1 base; nucleotides outside the gene matches: 9. In nucleotides, the CDR3 is TGTGCCAGCAGCAAAAAACAGGGGGTGGATAACTATGGCTACACCTTC. This encodes CASSKKQGVDNYGYTF.

This chain connects TRBV7-3 to TRBJ2-3; 7 bases align to TRBD2. Unmatched junction bases numbered 11, after V lost 5 bases and J lost 0 bases. Germline values: CDR1 SGHTA, CDR2 FQGTGA. CDR3 length: 17 amino acids. CDR3: CASSPQGTSVSTDTQYF. The CDR3 DNA follows: TGTGCCAGCAGCCCCCAGGGAACTAGCGTGAGCACAGATACGCAGTATTTT.

The chain joins TRBV11-3 to TRBJ2-7; 8 bases are a match to TRBD1. The length of the CDR3 is 16 residues. The ends lost 0 bases at V and 4 bases at J; junction bases unmatched: 8. CDR1 is SGHNT, CDR2 YENEEA, per germline. The DNA for the CDR3 is TGTGCCAGCAGCTTAGAAAAGGGACAGGTTTGGTACGAGCAGTACTTC. Protein sequence: CASSLEKGQVWYEQYF.

The chain's CDR3 is CASSLEVSLYYEQYF. In DNA, the CDR3 is TGTGCCAGCAGCTTAGAGGTTAGCCTGTACTACGAGCAGTACTTC. The chain is built from TRBV7-2 and TRBJ2-7; no firm D call. The germline V and J ends were trimmed by 1 base and 3 bases, with 13 bases remaining between them. Germline lookup yields CDR1 SGHTA and CDR2 FQGNSA. This CDR3 comprises 15 residues.